Here is one TCR beta chain with its context. Samples underwent the assay at deep level. Data came from immunoSEQ multiplex PCR; TCRdb stores just in-frame clones and leaves some out. The sample includes approximately 530,000 clones, less than 96% of them seen just once. This sample stems from a study of shared clonotypes between healthy human individuals. Per germline, CDR1 SNHLY and CDR2 FYNNEI. The CDR3 is made up of 16 amino acids. Between the trimmed V and J ends, which lost 1 base and 2 bases, there was a span of 12 bases. The rearrangement links TRBV2 to TRBJ1-5; no clear D gene. The sequence was collected from a woman aged 25 to 39 in good health. Sequences were obtained from naive CD4+ T cells sorted from blood. Sample subset: CD45RA+ positively selected. CDR3 sequence: CASSEVGGIGNQPQHF. In DNA form, the CDR3 reads TGTGCCAGCAGTGAAGTGGGAGGGATTGGCAATCAGCCCCAGCATTTT.